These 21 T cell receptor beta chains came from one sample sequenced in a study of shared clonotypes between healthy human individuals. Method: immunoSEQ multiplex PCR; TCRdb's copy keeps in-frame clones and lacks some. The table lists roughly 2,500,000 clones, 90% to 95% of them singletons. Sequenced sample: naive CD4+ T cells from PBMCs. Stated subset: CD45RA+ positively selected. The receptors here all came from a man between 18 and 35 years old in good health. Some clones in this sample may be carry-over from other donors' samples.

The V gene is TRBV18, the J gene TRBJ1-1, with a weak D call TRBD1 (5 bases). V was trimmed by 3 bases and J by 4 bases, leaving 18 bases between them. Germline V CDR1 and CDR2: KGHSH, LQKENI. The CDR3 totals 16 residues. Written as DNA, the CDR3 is TGTGCCAGCTCACCGTCGGGACCCCCCGGGGGCACTGAAGCTTTCTTT. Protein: CASSPSGPPGGTEAFF.

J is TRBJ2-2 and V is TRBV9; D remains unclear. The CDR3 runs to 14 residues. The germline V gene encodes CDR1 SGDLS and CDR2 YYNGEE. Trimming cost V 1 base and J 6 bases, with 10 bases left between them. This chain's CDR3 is CASSVNSASGELFF. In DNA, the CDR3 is TGTGCCAGCAGCGTAAATTCGGCTTCCGGGGAGCTGTTTTTT.

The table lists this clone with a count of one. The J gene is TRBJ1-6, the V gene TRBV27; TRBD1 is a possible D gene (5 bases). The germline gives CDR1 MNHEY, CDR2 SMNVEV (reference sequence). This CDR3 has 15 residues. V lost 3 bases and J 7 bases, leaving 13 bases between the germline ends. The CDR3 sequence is CASSFGGTANSPLHF. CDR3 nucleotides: TGTGCCAGCAGTTTTGGTGGGACGGCGAATTCACCCCTCCACTTT.

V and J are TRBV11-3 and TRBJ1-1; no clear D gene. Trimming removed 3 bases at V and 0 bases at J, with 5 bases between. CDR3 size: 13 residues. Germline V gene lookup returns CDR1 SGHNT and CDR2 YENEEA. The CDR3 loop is CASSFTMNTEAFF. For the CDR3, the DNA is TGTGCCAGCAGCTTTACCATGAACACTGAAGCTTTCTTT.

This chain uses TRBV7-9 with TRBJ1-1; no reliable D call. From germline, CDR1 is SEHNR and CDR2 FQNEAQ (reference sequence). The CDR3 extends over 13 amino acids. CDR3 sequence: CAGGRGMNTEAFF. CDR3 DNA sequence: TGTGCTGGCGGGCGCGGGATGAACACTGAAGCTTTCTTT.

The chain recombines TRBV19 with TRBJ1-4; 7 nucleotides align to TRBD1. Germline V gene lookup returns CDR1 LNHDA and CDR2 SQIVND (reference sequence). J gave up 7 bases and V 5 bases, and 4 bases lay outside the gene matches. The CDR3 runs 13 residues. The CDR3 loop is CASSPPGGEKLFF. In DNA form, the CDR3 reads TGTGCCAGTAGTCCCCCAGGGGGTGAAAAACTGTTTTTT.

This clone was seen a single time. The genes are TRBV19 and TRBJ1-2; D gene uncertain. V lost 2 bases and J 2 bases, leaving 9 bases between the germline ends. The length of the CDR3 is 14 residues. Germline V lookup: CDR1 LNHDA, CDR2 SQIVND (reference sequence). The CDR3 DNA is TGTGCCAGTAGTATACAATCCGGGAACTATGGCTACACCTTC. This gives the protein CASSIQSGNYGYTF.

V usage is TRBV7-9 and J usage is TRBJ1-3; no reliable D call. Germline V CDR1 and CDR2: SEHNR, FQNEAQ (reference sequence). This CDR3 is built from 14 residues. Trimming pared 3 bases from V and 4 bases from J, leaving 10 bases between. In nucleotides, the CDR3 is TGTGCCAGCAGCTTTCGGGCAGCCGGAAACACCATATATTTT. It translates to CASSFRAAGNTIYF.

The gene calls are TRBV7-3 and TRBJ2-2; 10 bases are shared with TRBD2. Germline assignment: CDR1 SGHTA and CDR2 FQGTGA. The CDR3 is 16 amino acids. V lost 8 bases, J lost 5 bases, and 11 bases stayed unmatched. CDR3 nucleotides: TGTGCCAGCGGCCCGACTAGCGGGCTGGGGACCGGGGAGCTGTTTTTT. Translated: CASGPTSGLGTGELFF.

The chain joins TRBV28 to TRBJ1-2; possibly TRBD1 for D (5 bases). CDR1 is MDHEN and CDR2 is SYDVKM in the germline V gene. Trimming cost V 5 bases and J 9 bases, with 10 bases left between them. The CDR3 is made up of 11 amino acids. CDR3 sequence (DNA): TGTGCCAGCAGTGCTAGGGGTCGCTACACCTTC. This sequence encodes CASSARGRYTF.

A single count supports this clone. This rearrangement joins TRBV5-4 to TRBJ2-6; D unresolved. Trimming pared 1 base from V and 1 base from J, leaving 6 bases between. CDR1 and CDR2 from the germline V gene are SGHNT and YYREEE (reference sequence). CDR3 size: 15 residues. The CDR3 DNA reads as TGTGCCAGCAGCTTGCGGGTGTCTGGGGCCAACGTCCTGACTTTC. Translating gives CASSLRVSGANVLTF.

The CDR3 DNA is TGTGCCAGCAGTAGACCGGGACAGGGTACCTACGAGCAGTACTTC. Its protein product is CASSRPGQGTYEQYF. The chain links TRBV27 to TRBJ2-5, with 9 bases identical to TRBD1. The tail of the sequence fits TRBJ2-7 better, so the J call may be wrong. Per germline, CDR1 MNHEY and CDR2 SMNVEV (reference sequence). This CDR3 spans 15 amino acids.

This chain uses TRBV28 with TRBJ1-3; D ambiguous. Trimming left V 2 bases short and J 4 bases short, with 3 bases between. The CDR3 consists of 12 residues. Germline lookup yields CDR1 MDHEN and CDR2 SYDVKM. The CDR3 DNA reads TGTGCCAGCAGTTTAGACGGAAACACCATATATTTT. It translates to CASSLDGNTIYF.

Here the CDR3 DNA reads TGCAGCGTTGGAAAGGGGTCGGAGGAGACCCAGTACTTC. It is translated as CSVGKGSEETQYF. This chain connects TRBV29-1 to TRBJ2-5; tentatively, D is TRBD1 (5 bases). CDR1 and CDR2 (germline): SQVTM, ANQGSEA. This CDR3 comprises 13 residues. Trimming took 4 bases from V and 5 from J, leaving 14 bases between them. Full variable domain (remainder filled in from reference TRBV29-1 and TRBJ2-5): SAVISQKPSRDICQRGTSLTIQCQVDSQVTMMFWYRQQPGQSLTLIATANQGSEATYESGFVIDKFPISRPNLTFSTLTVSNMSPEDSSIYLCSVGKGSEETQYFGPGTRLLVL.

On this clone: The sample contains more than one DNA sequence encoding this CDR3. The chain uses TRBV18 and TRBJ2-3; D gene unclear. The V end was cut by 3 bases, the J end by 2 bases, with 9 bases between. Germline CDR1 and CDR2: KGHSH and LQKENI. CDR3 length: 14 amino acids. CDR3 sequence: CASSPSYSTDTQYF. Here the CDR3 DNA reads TGTGCCAGCTCACCCAGTTACTCCACAGATACGCAGTATTTT.

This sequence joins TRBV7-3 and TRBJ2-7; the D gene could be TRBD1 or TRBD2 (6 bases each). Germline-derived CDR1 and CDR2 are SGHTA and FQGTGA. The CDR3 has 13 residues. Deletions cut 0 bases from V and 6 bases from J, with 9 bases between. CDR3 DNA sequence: TGTGCCAGCAGCTTAACAGGGGGGAGCGAGCAGTACTTC. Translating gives CASSLTGGSEQYF.

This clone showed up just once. As DNA, the CDR3 is TGTGCCAGCAGTCAACCGGGACAGGGAGGAGTTTATGGCTACACCTTC. Translation gives CASSQPGQGGVYGYTF. The chain links TRBV28 to TRBJ1-2; 9 bases match TRBD1. With V trimmed by 5 bases and J by 5 bases, 12 bases remained unmatched. The germline CDR1 and CDR2 sequences are MDHEN and SYDVKM. This CDR3 has 16 residues.

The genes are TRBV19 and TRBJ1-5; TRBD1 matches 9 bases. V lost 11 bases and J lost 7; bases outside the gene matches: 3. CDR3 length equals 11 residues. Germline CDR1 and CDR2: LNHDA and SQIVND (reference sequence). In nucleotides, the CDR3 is TGTGCCGAGACAGGGGGGCAGCCCCAGCATTTT. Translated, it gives CAETGGQPQHF.

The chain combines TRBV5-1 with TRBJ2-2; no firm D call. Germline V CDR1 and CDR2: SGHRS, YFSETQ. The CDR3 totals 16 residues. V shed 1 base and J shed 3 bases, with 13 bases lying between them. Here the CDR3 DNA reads TGCGCCAGCAGCTTGACTCTGCCCGGGTACACCGGGGAGCTGTTTTTT. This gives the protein CASSLTLPGYTGELFF.

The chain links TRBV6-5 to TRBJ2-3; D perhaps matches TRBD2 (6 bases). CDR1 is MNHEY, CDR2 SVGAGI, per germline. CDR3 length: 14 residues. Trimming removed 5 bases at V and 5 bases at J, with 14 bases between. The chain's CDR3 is CASSRRESVDTQYF. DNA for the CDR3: TGTGCCAGCAGTCGGCGGGAATCCGTAGATACGCAGTATTTT.

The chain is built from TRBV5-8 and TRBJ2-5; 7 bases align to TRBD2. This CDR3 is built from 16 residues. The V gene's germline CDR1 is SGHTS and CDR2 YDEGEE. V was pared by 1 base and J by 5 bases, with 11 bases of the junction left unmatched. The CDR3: CASSLYGRLAWETQYF. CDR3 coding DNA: TGTGCCAGCAGCTTGTACGGGCGACTAGCCTGGGAGACCCAGTACTTC.